This T cell receptor beta chain originates from a study of early T cells in non-severe SARS-CoV-2 infection listed by TCRdb under 2021. In the study overall: Bulk RNA from unsorted whole blood was used for TCR sequencing, so alpha and beta chains could not be paired.

V is cut by 2 bases and J by 5 bases, and the space between the germline ends is 13 bases. The germline V gene encodes CDR1 SGHVS and CDR2 FNYEAQ. The CDR3 numbers 14 residues from cysteine through phenylalanine. The CDR3 DNA has 42 bases and is translated from base 1. Libraries were made using 5' RACE. The run used a NextSeq 500. Unique molecular identifiers were attached to individual cDNA molecules in the TCR library protocol so that sequencing error and PCR bias could be corrected. Both TCR alpha and beta chains were sequenced, and tight co-correlation was observed between alpha and beta sequence abundances in each sample. In the authors' own workflow: V gene, J gene and CDR3 annotation of TCR sequences was performed with Decombinator V4. TCRs were defined as expanded if a significant change between any two time points was detected under a Poisson model with p below 0.0001. TCR abundances were normalised to the total number of TCRs sequenced per sample and expressed as counts per million. MAIT TCRs were defined by TRAV1-2 paired with TRAJ12, TRAJ20 or TRAJ33, and iNKT TCRs by TRAV10 paired with TRAJ18. VDJdb, accessed on 1 November 2021, was searched for TCRs annotated for CMV, EBV and SARS-CoV-2, and TCRs annotated for more than one antigen were excluded. The public reads were reanalyzed by TCRdb: fastp trimming at Q25, MiXCR alignment, in-frame beta chains only. Identical CDR3 protein sequences are pooled into one entry, listed with their most common genes and DNA. In this record, the V and J calls reflect TCRdb's handling and not the investigators' own analysis. The sample yields about 72,000 distinct CDR3 sequences; approximately 9.1% were counted once. 3.2% of the sample is taken by the ten largest.

This clonotype was seen at least ten times. Its antigen remains undetermined. The sample holds no much larger clone one base away, and base qualities are not on file. A case-control design nested within a healthcare worker cohort in London, UK, was used, with weekly nasopharyngeal swab PCR tests and blood sampling performed. Healthcare workers were recruited between 23 and 31 March 2020, during the week of the UK lockdown, and were followed weekly for up to roughly 15 weeks. Results and caveats for the whole study, not just this receptor: Matching against VDJdb was skewed toward anti-spike CD8 responses, likely underestimated virus-specific expansions, and missed private and CD4 specificities.

This TCR was sampled from an adult who was a healthcare worker with PCR-confirmed SARS-CoV-2 infection or an uninfected control (not recorded which). The sample was whole blood. Here the chain combines TRBV7-6 and TRBJ2-7, with no confident D gene call. CDR3 region: CASSLSPSKNEQYF. The DNA sequence is TGTGCCAGCAGCTTAAGCCCTAGTAAGAACGAGCAGTACTTC.